This T cell receptor (beta chain) was profiled in a study of cytomegalovirus exposure and HLA in healthy donors. Overall study results and limits: The Asian-associated ancestry cluster reportedly had fewer N-insertions than the approximately 670-donor mean in a later analysis. Overall, about 160 TCR beta chains were annotated as cytomegalovirus-associated. Sequencing depth roughly uniform across donors was assumed in presence/absence analyses.

As regards this clone: What it recognizes is unknown.

The CDR3 is 14 amino acids. Trimming removed 4 bases from V and 1 base from J; junction bases left unmatched: 4. The V gene's germline CDR1 is SGHRS and CDR2 YFSETQ. Primers included in the PCR were 60 Vbeta and 13 Jbeta primers. Data came from immunoSEQ multiplex PCR; TCRdb stores just in-frame clones and leaves some out. The data show about 38,000 clones, roughly 64% seen once. The receptor was derived from a man between 50 and 59 years old in good health and CMV-seropositive. The chain combines TRBV5-1 with TRBJ2-5, with 7 bases aligning to TRBD1. What was sequenced was PBMCs. The CDR3 bases are TGCGCCAGCAGCCCGACAGGGCCCCAAGAGACCCAGTACTTC. Translating it yields CASSPTGPQETQYF.